The 12 T cell receptor beta chains below were found in one sample sequenced in a study of blood T cell repertoires in COVID-19. TCRdb keeps only in-frame clones here, not all; method: immunoSEQ multiplex PCR. The sample consists of approximately 350,000 clones, about 90% of them appearing once. The sequenced sample consisted of peripheral blood. These receptors all come from a woman aged 70 to 79 with COVID-19, enrolled during active disease.

In nucleotides, the CDR3 is TGTGCCAGCAACAGATACAATCAGCCCCAGCATTTT. Protein sequence: CASNRYNQPQHF. The chain uses TRBV6-5 and TRBJ1-5; D is undetermined. CDR1 is MNHEY and CDR2 is SVGAGI in the germline V gene. There are 12 residues in the CDR3. Trimming stripped 7 bases from V and 3 bases from J, with 7 bases between.

The chain recombines TRBV14 with TRBJ1-1; 8 bases agree with TRBD1. The CDR3 loop spans 16 amino acids. Germline assignment: CDR1 SGHDN and CDR2 FVKESK. With V trimmed by 1 base and J by 1 base, 5 bases remained unmatched. In DNA form, the CDR3 reads TGTGCCAGCAGCCAAGTAGGGACAGGACCGAACACTGAAGCTTTCTTT. This codes for CASSQVGTGPNTEAFF. Combining the CDR3 with reference TRBV14 and TRBJ1-1 gives the whole variable domain EAGVTQFPSHSVIEKGQTVTLRCDPISGHDNLYWYRRVMGKEIKFLLHFVKESKQDESGMPNNRFLAERTGGTYSTLKVQPAELEDSGVYFCASSQVGTGPNTEAFFGQGTRLTVV.

This clone has only one observation. The CDR3 region is CASNPEGGNQETQYF. In DNA, the CDR3 is TGTGCCAGCAATCCCGAGGGGGGGAACCAAGAGACCCAGTACTTC. J is TRBJ2-5 and V is TRBV27; perhaps TRBD2 as D (7 bases). V dropped 7 bases and J dropped 0 bases, with 15 bases sitting between them. CDR1 and CDR2 from the germline V gene are MNHEY and SMNVEV (reference sequence). This CDR3 is built from 15 residues.

V gene TRBV11-2 combines with J gene TRBJ1-2, with D possibly matching TRBD1 (5 bases). With 0 bases removed from V and 4 bases from J, the gap between germline ends came to 15 bases. The CDR3 sequence is 16 residues long. Looked up from germline, CDR1 is SGHAT and CDR2 is FQNNGV. In DNA, the CDR3 is TGTGCCAGCAGCTTAGATCCCGCGGGGGAGATCTATGGCTACACCTTC. It translates to CASSLDPAGEIYGYTF.

The chain employs TRBV6-6 and TRBJ1-2; 8 bases are a match to TRBD1. With 6 bases clipped from V and 4 bases from J, the junction kept 4 bases outside the gene matches. CDR3 length: 13 residues. CDR1 is MNHNY, CDR2 SVGAGI, per germline (reference sequence). The DNA of the CDR3 is TGTGCCAGCAGGACAGGGGCGGGCTATGGCTACACCTTC. This codes for CASRTGAGYGYTF.

The rearrangement joins TRBV10-3 to TRBJ2-5, with 12 bases fitting TRBD1. With 3 bases clipped from V and 4 bases from J, the junction kept 12 bases outside the gene matches. From germline, CDR1 is ENHRY and CDR2 SYGVKD. This CDR3 is 18 amino acids long. This chain's CDR3 is CAISDSRPGTGGVETQYF. Written as DNA, the CDR3 is TGTGCCATCAGTGATTCCCGTCCCGGGACAGGGGGCGTAGAGACCCAGTACTTC.

V usage is TRBV11-2 and J usage is TRBJ2-3; 8 bases fit TRBD2. V shed 2 bases, J shed 4 bases, and the junction held 5 bases outside the gene matches. The CDR3 consists of 15 residues. Germline V gives CDR1 SGHAT, CDR2 FQNNGV. CDR3 region: CASSLNPGGPDTQYF. DNA of the CDR3: TGTGCCAGCAGCTTAAACCCGGGGGGGCCAGATACGCAGTATTTT.

The V gene is TRBV2, the J gene TRBJ1-6, with D possibly TRBD1 on 5 matching bases. Germline-derived CDR1 and CDR2 are SNHLY and FYNNEI. V was trimmed by 4 bases and J by 9 bases, leaving 13 bases between them. CDR3 length: 14 residues. CDR3 region: CASSAEGVGSPLHF. The CDR3 coding sequence is TGTGCCAGCAGTGCGGAAGGGGTGGGTTCACCCCTCCACTTT.

V and J are TRBV29-1 and TRBJ1-1; weak D call: TRBD1 (6 bases). There are 14 residues in the CDR3. With 6 bases removed from V and 1 base from J, the gap between germline ends came to 15 bases. Germline V gene sequence: CDR1 SQVTM, CDR2 ANQGSEA. The CDR3 here is CSVTSWTANTEAFF. The CDR3 DNA follows: TGCAGCGTCACGTCCTGGACAGCGAACACTGAAGCTTTCTTT.

The chain recombines TRBV6-5 with TRBJ1-3; a weak D match, TRBD1 (5 bases). V was pared by 11 bases and J by 0 bases, with 17 bases between. The CDR3 has 15 residues. Germline values: CDR1 MNHEY, CDR2 SVGAGI. The CDR3 bases are TGTGCCGGCACTGGGGGGACCCTCTCTGGAAACACCATATATTTT. This translates into CAGTGGTLSGNTIYF.

This rearrangement joins TRBV5-6 to TRBJ2-2; the D is unclear. The length of the CDR3 is 12 residues. The germline V gene has CDR1 SGHDT and CDR2 YYEEEE. V gave up 4 bases and J gave up 3 bases, with 4 bases separating them. CDR3 amino acids: CASSLYTGELFF. CDR3 bases: TGTGCCAGCAGCCTATACACCGGGGAGCTGTTTTTT. The full variable domain, completed using reference TRBV5-6 and TRBJ2-2, is DAGVTQSPTHLIKTRGQQVTLRCSPKSGHDTVSWYQQALGQGPQFIFQYYEEEERQRGNFPDRFSGHQFPNYSSELNVNALLLGDSALYLCASSLYTGELFFGEGSRLTVL.

The CDR3 here is CASSFGLNTEAFF. CDR3 in DNA: TGTGCCAGCAGCTTCGGTCTGAACACTGAAGCTTTCTTT. The chain links TRBV7-9 to TRBJ1-1; unclear D gene. The CDR3 consists of 13 residues. V was shortened by 3 bases and J by 0 bases, with 5 bases between the two germline ends. Germline assignment: CDR1 SEHNR and CDR2 FQNEAQ (reference sequence).